The present T cell receptor beta chain was sequenced within a study of blood T cell repertoires in COVID-19. Study at large: Sites across the United States, Italy and Spain contributed samples from acute and convalescent COVID-19.

Germline V gives CDR1 SGHNT, CDR2 YENEEA. V was shortened by 5 bases and J by 2 bases, with 13 bases between the two germline ends. This CDR3 spans 14 amino acids. TCRdb's table, derived via immunoSEQ multiplex PCR, lists solely in-frame clones and lacks some. The sample contains around 60,000 clones, under 85% of which appear only once. The clonotype was recovered from an elderly woman with acute or convalescent COVID-19. Specimen: peripheral blood. The chain employs TRBV11-3 and TRBJ2-7; weak D call: TRBD1 (6 bases). The CDR3 sequence: CASSQDSGAYEQYF. The CDR3 DNA reads TGTGCCAGCAGCCAGGACAGTGGGGCCTACGAGCAGTACTTC.